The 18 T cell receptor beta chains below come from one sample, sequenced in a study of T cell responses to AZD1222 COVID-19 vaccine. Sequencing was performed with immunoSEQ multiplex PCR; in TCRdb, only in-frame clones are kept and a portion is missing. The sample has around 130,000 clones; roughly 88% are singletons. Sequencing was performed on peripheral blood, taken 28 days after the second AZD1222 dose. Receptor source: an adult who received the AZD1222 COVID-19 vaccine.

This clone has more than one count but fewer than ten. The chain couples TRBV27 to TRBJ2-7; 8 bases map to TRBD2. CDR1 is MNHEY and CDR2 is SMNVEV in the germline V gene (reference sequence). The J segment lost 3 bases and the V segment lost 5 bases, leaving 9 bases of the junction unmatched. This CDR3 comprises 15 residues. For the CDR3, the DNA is TGTGCCAGCAGTATACAGCGGGAGCGGATCTACGAGCAGTACTTC. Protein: CASSIQRERIYEQYF.

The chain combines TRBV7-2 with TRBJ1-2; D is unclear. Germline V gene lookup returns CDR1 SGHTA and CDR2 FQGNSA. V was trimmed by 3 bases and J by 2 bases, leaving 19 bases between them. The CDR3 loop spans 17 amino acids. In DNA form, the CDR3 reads TGTGCCAGCAGCTTGGACGGAATACCCCGGCTAAACTATGGCTACACCTTC. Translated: CASSLDGIPRLNYGYTF.

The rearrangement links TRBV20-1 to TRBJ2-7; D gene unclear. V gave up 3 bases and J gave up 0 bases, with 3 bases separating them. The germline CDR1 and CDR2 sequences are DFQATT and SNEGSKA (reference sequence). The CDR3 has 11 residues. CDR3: CSARGSYEQYF. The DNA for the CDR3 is TGCAGTGCTAGGGGCTCCTACGAGCAGTACTTC.

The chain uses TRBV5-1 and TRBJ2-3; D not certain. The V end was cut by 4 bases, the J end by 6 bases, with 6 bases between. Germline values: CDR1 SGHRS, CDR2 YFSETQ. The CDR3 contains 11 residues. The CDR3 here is CASSQLDTQYF. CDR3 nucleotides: TGCGCCAGCAGCCAGTTGGATACGCAGTATTTT.

CDR3 nucleotide sequence: TGTGCCAGCAGTACCTTCGGCCCGGCGGGGGGGGCTGGCTACACCTTC. The encoded protein is CASSTFGPAGGAGYTF. J is TRBJ1-2 and V is TRBV28; possible D gene TRBD1, 6 bases. The CDR3 spans 16 residues. Trimming removed 5 bases at V and 7 bases at J, with 23 bases between. Germline assignment: CDR1 MDHEN and CDR2 SYDVKM.

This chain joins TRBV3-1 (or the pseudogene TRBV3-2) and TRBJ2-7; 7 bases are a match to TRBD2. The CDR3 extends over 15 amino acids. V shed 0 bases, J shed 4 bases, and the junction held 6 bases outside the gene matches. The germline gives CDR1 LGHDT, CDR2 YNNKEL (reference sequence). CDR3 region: CASSQDLTREYEQYF. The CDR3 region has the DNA TGTGCCAGCAGCCAAGACCTGACGCGGGAGTACGAGCAGTACTTC.

CDR3 sequence reads: CASSAKLATSTDTQYF. CDR3 sequence (DNA): TGTGCCAGCAGCGCGAAACTAGCAACTAGCACAGATACGCAGTATTTT. This rearrangement joins TRBV9 to TRBJ2-3; TRBD2 is a possible D gene (6 bases). Germline CDR1 SGDLS, CDR2 YYNGEE. V dropped 3 bases and J dropped 0 bases, with 14 bases sitting between them. The CDR3 spans 16 residues.

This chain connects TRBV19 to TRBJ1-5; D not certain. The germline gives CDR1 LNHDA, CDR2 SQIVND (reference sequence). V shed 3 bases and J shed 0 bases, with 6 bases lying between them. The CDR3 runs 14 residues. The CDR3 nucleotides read TGTGCCAGTAGTATTTTCGATAGCAATCAGCCCCAGCATTTT. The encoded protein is CASSIFDSNQPQHF.

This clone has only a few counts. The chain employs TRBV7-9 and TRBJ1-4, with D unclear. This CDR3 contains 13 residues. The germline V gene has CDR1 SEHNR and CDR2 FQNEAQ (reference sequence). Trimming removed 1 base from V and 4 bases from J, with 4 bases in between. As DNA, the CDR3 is TGTGCCAGCAGCTTAGACCTTAATGAAAAACTGTTTTTT. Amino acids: CASSLDLNEKLFF.

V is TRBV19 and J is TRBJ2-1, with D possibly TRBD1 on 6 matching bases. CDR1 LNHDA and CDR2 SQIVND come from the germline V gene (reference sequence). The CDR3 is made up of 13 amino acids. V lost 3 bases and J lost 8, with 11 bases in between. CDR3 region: CASSMGPGDEQFF. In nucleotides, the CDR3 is TGTGCCAGTAGTATGGGCCCAGGGGATGAGCAGTTCTTC. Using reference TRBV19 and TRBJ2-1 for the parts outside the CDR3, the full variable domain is DGGITQSPKYLFRKEGQNVTLSCEQNLNHDAMYWYRQDPGQGLRLIYYSQIVNDFQKGDIAEGYSVSREKKESFPLTVTSAQKNPTAFYLCASSMGPGDEQFFGPGTRLTVL.

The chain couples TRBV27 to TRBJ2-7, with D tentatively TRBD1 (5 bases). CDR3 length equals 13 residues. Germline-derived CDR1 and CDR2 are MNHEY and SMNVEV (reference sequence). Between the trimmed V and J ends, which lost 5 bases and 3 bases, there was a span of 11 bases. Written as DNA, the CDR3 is TGTGCCAGCAGTCCAGGGATCAACTACGAGCAGTACTTC. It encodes CASSPGINYEQYF.

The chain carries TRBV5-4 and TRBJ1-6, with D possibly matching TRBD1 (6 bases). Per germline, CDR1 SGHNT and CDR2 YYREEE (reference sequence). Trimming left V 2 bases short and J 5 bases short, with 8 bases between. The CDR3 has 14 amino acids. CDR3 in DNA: TGTGCCAGCAGCTTACAGGGCCATAATTCACCCCTCCACTTT. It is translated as CASSLQGHNSPLHF.

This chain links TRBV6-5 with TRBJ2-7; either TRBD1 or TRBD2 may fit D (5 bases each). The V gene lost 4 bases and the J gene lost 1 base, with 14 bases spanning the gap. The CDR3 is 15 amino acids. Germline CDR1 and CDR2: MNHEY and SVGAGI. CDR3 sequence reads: CASSSSYRTSYEQYF. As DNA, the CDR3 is TGTGCCAGCAGTTCTTCCTACAGGACTTCCTACGAGCAGTACTTC.

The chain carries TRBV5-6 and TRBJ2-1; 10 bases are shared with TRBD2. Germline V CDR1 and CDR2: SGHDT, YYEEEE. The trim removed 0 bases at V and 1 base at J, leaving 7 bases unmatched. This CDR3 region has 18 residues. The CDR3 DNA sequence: TGTGCCAGCAGCTTGGCAAGCGGGGGGGCCGGATCCTACAATGAGCAGTTCTTC. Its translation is CASSLASGGAGSYNEQFF.

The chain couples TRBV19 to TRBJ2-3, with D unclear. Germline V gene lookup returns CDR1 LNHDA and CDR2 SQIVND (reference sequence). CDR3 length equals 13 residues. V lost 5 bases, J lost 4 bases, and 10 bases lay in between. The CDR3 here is CASSADRADTQYF. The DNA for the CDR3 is TGTGCCAGTAGTGCCGATCGTGCAGATACGCAGTATTTT.

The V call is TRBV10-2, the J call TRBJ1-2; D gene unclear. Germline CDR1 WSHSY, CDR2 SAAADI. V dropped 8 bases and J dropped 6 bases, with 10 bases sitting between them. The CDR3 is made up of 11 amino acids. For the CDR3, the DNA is TGCGCCAGCTGGGGAGGAGATGGCTACACCTTC. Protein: CASWGGDGYTF.

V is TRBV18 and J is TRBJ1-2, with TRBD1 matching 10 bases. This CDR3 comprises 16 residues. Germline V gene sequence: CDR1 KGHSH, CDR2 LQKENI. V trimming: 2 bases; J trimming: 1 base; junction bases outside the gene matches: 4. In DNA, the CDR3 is TGTGCCAGCTCACCAGGGACAGGGGCCTTTAACTATGGCTACACCTTC. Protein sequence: CASSPGTGAFNYGYTF.

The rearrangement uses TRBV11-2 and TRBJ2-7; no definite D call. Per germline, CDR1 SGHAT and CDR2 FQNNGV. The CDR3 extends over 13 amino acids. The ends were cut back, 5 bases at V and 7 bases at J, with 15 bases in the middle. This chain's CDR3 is CASSLTPEREQYF. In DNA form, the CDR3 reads TGTGCCAGCAGCCTGACACCGGAACGGGAGCAGTACTTC.